Below, 11 T cell receptor beta chains from the same sample are listed, as sequenced in a study of cytomegalovirus exposure and HLA in healthy donors (dated by TCRdb to 2016 to 2017). The method behind the library was the immunoSEQ multiplex PCR assay. For the multiplex PCR, a mixture combining 60 forward primers for TCR Vbeta segments and 13 reverse primers for TCR Jbeta segments was used. TCRdb limited this immuneACCESS table to in-frame rearrangements with V and J called. A share of clones is missing; checked studies link under half to unresolved V genes, and the rest is unexplained. The sample table contains roughly 120,000 clones; only one count was recorded for around 79% of them. The top ten clonotypes cover around 3% of the sample. Sequencing was done on a sample of PBMCs. These receptors were collected from a woman between 25 and 40 years old in good health and CMV-seropositive.

The chain employs TRBV2 and TRBJ2-5; D ambiguous. This CDR3 is built from 12 residues. The V end lost 7 bases, the J end lost 3 bases, and 9 bases lay between the germline ends. Germline lookup yields CDR1 SNHLY and CDR2 FYNNEI. The CDR3 nucleotides are TGTGCCAGCACCCGGGTAGAAGAGACCCAGTACTTC. Protein product: CASTRVEETQYF.

Notes on this clone: This same CDR3 is encoded by further DNA sequences in the sample. The rearrangement uses TRBV28 and TRBJ1-2, with D maybe TRBD1 (6 bases). Germline CDR1 and CDR2: MDHEN and SYDVKM. CDR3 size: 12 residues. Trimming took 6 bases from V and 2 from J, leaving 7 bases between them. The DNA of the CDR3 is TGTGCCAGCAGGACAGGCAACTATGGCTACACCTTC. Its translation: CASRTGNYGYTF.

The V gene is TRBV2, the J gene TRBJ2-7; D is perhaps TRBD1 (6 bases). CDR1 SNHLY and CDR2 FYNNEI come from the germline V gene. Trimming left V 5 bases short and J 1 base short, with 18 bases between. The CDR3 consists of 16 residues. The CDR3 DNA is TGTGCCAGCAGTCAGGGGAGCCTCTGGGGATCCTACGAGCAGTACTTC. This sequence encodes CASSQGSLWGSYEQYF. The full variable domain, in which reference TRBV2 and TRBJ2-7 provide the parts outside the CDR3, is EPEVTQTPSHQVTQMGQEVILRCVPISNHLYFYWYRQILGQKVEFLVSFYNNEISEKSEIFDDQFSVERPDGSNFTLKIRSTKLEDSAMYFCASSQGSLWGSYEQYFGPGTRLTVT.

The sample holds a few counts of this clone. The chain joins TRBV6-1 to TRBJ2-1; maybe TRBD2 (5 bases). CDR3 size: 15 residues. CDR1 MNHNS and CDR2 SASEGT come from the germline V gene. V was trimmed by 5 bases and J by 1 base, leaving 12 bases between them. CDR3 nucleotides: TGTGCCAGCAGTCGCTTAGCGCCTTCCTACAATGAGCAGTTCTTC. This codes for CASSRLAPSYNEQFF.

The chain carries TRBV19 and TRBJ1-1, with D perhaps matching TRBD1 (5 bases). Trimming cost V 7 bases and J 3 bases, with 27 bases left between them. The length of the CDR3 is 18 residues. Germline V lookup: CDR1 LNHDA, CDR2 SQIVND (reference sequence). The CDR3 protein is CASNPGEGIVGPDTEAFF. For the CDR3, the DNA is TGTGCCAGTAACCCGGGGGAGGGTATCGTGGGCCCGGACACTGAAGCTTTCTTT. Together with reference TRBV19 and TRBJ1-1, the CDR3 gives the full variable domain: DGGITQSPKYLFRKEGQNVTLSCEQNLNHDAMYWYRQDPGQGLRLIYYSQIVNDFQKGDIAEGYSVSREKKESFPLTVTSAQKNPTAFYLCASNPGEGIVGPDTEAFFGQGTRLTVV.

The chain combines TRBV6-6 with TRBJ1-5; D possibly corresponds to TRBD1 (5 bases). CDR1 MNHNY and CDR2 SVGAGI come from the germline V gene (reference sequence). V dropped 2 bases and J dropped 0 bases, with 8 bases sitting between them. The CDR3 loop spans 15 amino acids. The DNA for the CDR3 is TGTGCCAGCAGTTACGACAGCAGTAGCAATCAGCCCCAGCATTTT. Encoded protein: CASSYDSSSNQPQHF.

About this clone: The same CDR3 arises from other DNA sequences in this sample as well. The rearrangement uses TRBV18 and TRBJ1-3, with D unclear. The CDR3 runs to 12 residues. CDR1 and CDR2 (germline): KGHSH, LQKENI. The V and J ends lost 3 bases and 2 bases respectively, with 2 bases between them. CDR3 loop: CASSPTGNTIYF. CDR3 coding DNA: TGTGCCAGCTCACCCACTGGAAACACCATATATTTT.

The genes are TRBV9 and TRBJ2-1; 7 bases agree with TRBD1. Trimming cost V 10 bases and J 5 bases; bases outside gene matches: 9. The CDR3 sequence is 13 residues long. The V gene's germline CDR1 is SGDLS and CDR2 YYNGEE. The CDR3 nucleotides read TGTGCCGGATCGACAGGGCCAGACAATGAGCAGTTCTTC. Its translation is CAGSTGPDNEQFF.

This chain links TRBV28 with TRBJ1-2; 7 bases match TRBD1. V dropped 7 bases and J dropped 7; count of bases not matched to a gene: 6. This CDR3 has 12 amino acids. Germline lookup yields CDR1 MDHEN and CDR2 SYDVKM. The CDR3 DNA reads TGTGCCAGCACTAGCCAGGGGGTTGGCTACACCTTC. Translated: CASTSQGVGYTF.

This sequence joins TRBV9 and TRBJ1-2; D ambiguous. This CDR3 region has 16 residues. The germline gives CDR1 SGDLS, CDR2 YYNGEE. V was cut by 0 bases and J by 3 bases, with 15 bases left in between. The CDR3 reads CASSVGFVLGDYGYTF. CDR3 bases: TGTGCCAGCAGCGTAGGGTTTGTACTCGGGGACTATGGCTACACCTTC.

A few counts support this clone. CDR3 residues: CASSLGAPDGNTIYF. DNA for the CDR3: TGTGCCAGCAGTTTGGGGGCGCCGGATGGAAACACCATATATTTT. V usage is TRBV27 and J usage is TRBJ1-3; weak D call: TRBD1 (6 bases). V was pared by 3 bases and J by 3 bases, with 12 bases between. Looked up from germline, CDR1 is MNHEY and CDR2 is SMNVEV (reference sequence). The CDR3 covers 15 residues.